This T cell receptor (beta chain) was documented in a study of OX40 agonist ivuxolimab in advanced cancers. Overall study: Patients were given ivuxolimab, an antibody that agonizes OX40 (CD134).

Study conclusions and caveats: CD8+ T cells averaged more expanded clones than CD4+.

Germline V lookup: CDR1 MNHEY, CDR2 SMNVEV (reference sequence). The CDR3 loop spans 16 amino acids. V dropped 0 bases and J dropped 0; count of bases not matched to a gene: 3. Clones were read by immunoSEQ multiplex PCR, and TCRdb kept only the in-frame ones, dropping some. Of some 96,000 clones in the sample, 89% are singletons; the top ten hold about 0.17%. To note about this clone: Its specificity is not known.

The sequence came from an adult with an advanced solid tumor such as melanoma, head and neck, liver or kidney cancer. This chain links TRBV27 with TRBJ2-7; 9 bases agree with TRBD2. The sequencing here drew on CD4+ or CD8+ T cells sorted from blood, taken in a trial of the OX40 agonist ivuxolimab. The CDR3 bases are TGTGCCAGCAGTTTATCGCCTAGCGGGGCCTCCTACGAGCAGTACTTC. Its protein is CASSLSPSGASYEQYF.